The 2 T cell receptor beta chains below come from one sample, sequenced in a study of OX40 agonist ivuxolimab in advanced cancers. Using immunoSEQ multiplex PCR, the repertoire was profiled, and TCRdb retains in-frame clones only, with some absent. The sample has 37,000 or so clones; roughly 84% are singletons. This sample comprised CD4+ or CD8+ T cells sorted from blood, obtained in a trial of the OX40 agonist ivuxolimab. Source of these receptors: an adult with an advanced solid tumor such as melanoma, head and neck, liver or kidney cancer.

This chain connects TRBV4-3 to TRBJ1-2; D gene unclear. Trimming cost V 0 bases and J 5 bases, with 10 bases left between them. Germline values: CDR1 LGHNA, CDR2 YSLEER. The length of the CDR3 is 14 residues. The CDR3 DNA follows: TGCGCCAGCAGCCAAGATGTGGCGGAGTATGGCTACACCTTC. Translated, it gives CASSQDVAEYGYTF.

This rearrangement joins TRBV9 to TRBJ2-1, with D possibly being TRBD2 (6 bases). CDR3 length equals 16 residues. Germline-derived CDR1 and CDR2 are SGDLS and YYNGEE. V lost 0 bases and J lost 4, with 14 bases in between. The CDR3 DNA follows: TGTGCCAGCAGCGTAGCTTCGGTAGCGGCGTACAATGAGCAGTTCTTC. This gives the protein CASSVASVAAYNEQFF.